This T cell receptor (beta chain) was sequenced for a study of memory CD4+ T cells and cytomegalovirus serostatus. Overall study context: This sample comes from healthy Belgian adults, about 10 CMV seropositive, about 23 seronegative.

Single viable CD3+CD4+CD8-CD45RO+ cells were sorted as the memory CD4+ T cells. Only in-frame clones appear in the TCRdb table, and some are missing; sequencing was by immunoSEQ multiplex PCR. The data show under 75,000 clones, with about three quarters seen just once and approximately 0.5% held by the top ten. The CDR3 is 14 residues long. The germline V gene encodes CDR1 MNHNY and CDR2 SVGAGI (reference sequence). V lost 5 bases to trimming and J lost 8 bases; unmatched junction nucleotides: 4. This receptor was identified in an adult in good health and CMV-seronegative. Some clones in this sample may be carry-over from other donors' samples. Sequencing was carried out using memory CD4+ T cells from blood. The V call is TRBV6-6, the J call TRBJ1-3; 12 bases line up with TRBD1. The CDR3 spells CASSVGQGAYTIYF. The CDR3 DNA reads TGTGCCAGCAGTGTGGGACAGGGGGCTTACACCATATATTTT.